This T cell receptor beta chain was sequenced for a study of T cell responses to AZD1222 COVID-19 vaccine. Study-wide results and caveats: Two AZD1222 administrations were followed by greater Spike-specific TCR breadth and depth. Nearly half of spike-specific TCRs reportedly go after variant regions that carry no mutations.

The repertoire was sequenced with immunoSEQ multiplex PCR; TCRdb's copy has only in-frame clones and lacks some. Of 120,000 to 150,000 clones detected, about 92% appear once; the ten largest clones hold roughly 3.1%. On this clone itself: As yet, its antigen is unknown.

The TCR comes from an adult in good health. This specimen consisted of peripheral blood, obtained on day 0 of AZD1222 vaccination.

CDR3 sequence (DNA): TGTGCCAGCAGCGATACAGGGGGCAATGACTATGGCTACACCTTC. This encodes CASSDTGGNDYGYTF. The V gene is TRBV7-9, the J gene TRBJ1-2, with 9 bases fitting TRBD1. The CDR3 is 15 residues long. Germline CDR1 SEHNR, CDR2 FQNEAQ (reference sequence). Trimming cost V 5 bases and J 3 bases; bases outside gene matches: 7.